This passage covers 16 T cell receptor beta chains from one sample sequenced in a study of beta chain features in type 1 diabetes. Expressed TCRB transcripts were sequenced because the isolated RNA had all been reverse transcribed beforehand. Using immunoSEQ multiplex PCR, the repertoire was profiled, and TCRdb retains in-frame clones only, with some absent. The sample contains roughly 230,000 clones, around 9.9% of which appear only once. The study's findings and limits: Shortening of TCRB CDR3s, moderate but significant, appeared in all four CD4+ subsets of Type 1 diabetes patients.

These receptors have no known antigen. The material sequenced was naive CD4+ T cells from blood. The source is a man aged 25-40 years with type 1 diabetes.

In its sample, this clone was seen a few times. The chain employs TRBV5-4 and TRBJ2-5; TRBD2 matches 10 bases. There are 17 residues in the CDR3. The germline V gene encodes CDR1 SGHNT and CDR2 YYREEE (reference sequence). The trim removed 0 bases at V and 5 bases at J, leaving 10 bases unmatched. CDR3 bases: TGTGCCAGCAGCTTGGACGGTAGCGGGGGGCGTTGGGAGACCCAGTACTTC. This encodes CASSLDGSGGRWETQYF.

This clone was counted between two and nine times. The V gene is TRBV2, the J gene TRBJ1-1; unclear D gene. Germline CDR1 and CDR2: SNHLY and FYNNEI. The V end was cut by 6 bases, the J end by 1 base, with 12 bases between. The CDR3 extends over 14 amino acids. CDR3 loop: CASSRGIGNTEAFF. CDR3 coding DNA: TGTGCCAGCAGCCGAGGGATAGGGAACACTGAAGCTTTCTTT. The complete variable domain, with remaining parts taken from reference TRBV2 and TRBJ1-1, reads EPEVTQTPSHQVTQMGQEVILRCVPISNHLYFYWYRQILGQKVEFLVSFYNNEISEKSEIFDDQFSVERPDGSNFTLKIRSTKLEDSAMYFCASSRGIGNTEAFFGQGTRLTVV.

The chain employs TRBV5-1 and TRBJ2-5; TRBD2 is a possible D gene (6 bases). Trimming removed 4 bases at V and 4 bases at J, with 20 bases between. CDR1 is SGHRS, CDR2 YFSETQ, per germline. The CDR3 totals 16 residues. The CDR3 sequence is CASSPSPSEVPETQYF. DNA for the CDR3: TGCGCCAGCAGCCCCTCGCCTAGCGAGGTTCCAGAGACCCAGTACTTC.

The rearrangement joins TRBV2 to TRBJ1-6; D gene unclear. The CDR3 runs 14 residues. Trimming removed 4 bases from V and 7 bases from J, with 11 bases in between. The germline V gene has CDR1 SNHLY and CDR2 FYNNEI. The CDR3 DNA sequence: TGTGCCAGCAGTGTTCCCCTCCGGAATTCACCCCTCCACTTT. This translates into CASSVPLRNSPLHF. Full variable domain (missing parts from reference TRBV2 and TRBJ1-6): EPEVTQTPSHQVTQMGQEVILRCVPISNHLYFYWYRQILGQKVEFLVSFYNNEISEKSEIFDDQFSVERPDGSNFTLKIRSTKLEDSAMYFCASSVPLRNSPLHFGNGTRLTVT.

This clone was seen a handful of times. CDR3 loop: CASSQQGTNQPQHF. As DNA, the CDR3 is TGTGCCAGTAGTCAACAGGGGACTAATCAGCCCCAGCATTTT. V gene TRBV19 combines with J gene TRBJ1-5; TRBD1 agrees at 7 bases. V gave up 5 bases and J gave up 4 bases; unmatched junction bases: 5. CDR1 is LNHDA, CDR2 SQIVND, per germline (reference sequence). The CDR3 extends over 14 amino acids.

V and J are TRBV4-2 and TRBJ1-2; D not resolved. Per germline, CDR1 LGHNA and CDR2 YNFKEQ. Trimming took off 0 bases at V and 7 bases at J, with 12 bases between the two ends. This CDR3 is 14 amino acids long. CDR3 sequence (DNA): TGTGCCAGCAGCCAAGATGAAGCCCCCGGTGGCTACACCTTC. Protein sequence: CASSQDEAPGGYTF.

This clone was seen a few times. The J gene is TRBJ2-7, the V gene TRBV18; 9 bases match TRBD1. The junction had 10 bases not matched to a gene; V was cut back by 6 bases and J by 7 bases. CDR3 length equals 14 residues. CDR1 is KGHSH and CDR2 is LQKENI in the germline V gene. The CDR3 DNA reads TGTGCCAGCTCTCCCGGGACAGGGTCATGGGAGCAGTACTTC. Translation gives CASSPGTGSWEQYF.

This clone has more than one count but fewer than ten. J is TRBJ2-1 and V is TRBV7-6; TRBD2 agrees at 8 bases. Trimming cost V 5 bases and J 5 bases; bases outside gene matches: 8. Germline loops: CDR1 SGHVS, CDR2 FNYEAQ. CDR3 size: 15 residues. The CDR3 spells CASSITSGDHNEQFF. The CDR3 nucleotides are TGTGCCAGCAGCATTACTAGCGGAGATCACAATGAGCAGTTCTTC.

The chain carries TRBV7-3 and TRBJ2-2; D gene uncertain. This CDR3 contains 12 residues. Germline loops: CDR1 SGHTA, CDR2 FQGTGA. V was pared by 4 bases and J by 3 bases, with 3 bases between. The CDR3 loop is CASSSDTGELFF. In nucleotides, the CDR3 is TGTGCCAGCAGCTCCGACACCGGGGAGCTGTTTTTT.

This clone was counted only a few times. The chain links TRBV5-1 to TRBJ2-1, with TRBD2 identical over 8 bases. The CDR3 contains 15 residues. J was trimmed by 5 bases and V by 0 bases; bases with no gene match: 4. Germline V gene data show CDR1 as SGHRS and CDR2 as YFSETQ. CDR3 DNA sequence: TGCGCCAGCAGCTTGGCGGGGGGGCCTGACAATGAGCAGTTCTTC. As protein: CASSLAGGPDNEQFF.

This chain joins TRBV9 and TRBJ2-5; TRBD2 agrees at 10 bases. Losses at the gene ends were 4 bases for V and 5 bases for J; bases not matched to a gene: 8. This CDR3 region has 15 residues. Germline CDR1 reads SGDLS; CDR2 reads YYNGEE. CDR3 sequence reads: CASSFSGGPGETQYF. CDR3 coding DNA: TGTGCCAGCAGCTTTAGCGGGGGGCCTGGGGAGACCCAGTACTTC.

This clone has just a few counts. The germline gene is not matched at one end of the junction; a read error may be the cause. The chain employs TRBV5-6 and TRBJ2-3; D is possibly TRBD2 (6 bases). Germline CDR1 is SGHDT and CDR2 is YYEEEE. The CDR3 consists of 15 residues. CDR3 nucleotides: TGTGCCAGCACCTTGATGCTAGCGAGAGCAGATACGCAGTATTTT. Translation: CASTLMLARADTQYF.

The V and J genes are TRBV6-6 and TRBJ1-2; no firm D call. V shed 8 bases and J shed 4 bases, with 14 bases lying between them. Germline values: CDR1 MNHNY, CDR2 SVGAGI (reference sequence). CDR3 length equals 13 residues. CDR3 DNA: TGTGCCAGCCTGTGGAGGGTTAGCTATGGCTACACCTTC. Translation: CASLWRVSYGYTF.

This clone was seen a few times. This rearrangement joins TRBV7-2 to TRBJ1-5; TRBD1 is a possible D gene (5 bases). The CDR3 consists of 13 residues. Germline V gives CDR1 SGHTA, CDR2 FQGNSA. Trimming stripped 1 base from V and 11 bases from J, with 12 bases between. CDR3 sequence (DNA): TGTGCCAGCAGCTTAGGTTGGGGGGAGGCCCAGCATTTT. Translation: CASSLGWGEAQHF.

This clone was counted between two and nine times. This chain joins TRBV7-9 and TRBJ1-1, with D possibly TRBD1 on 6 matching bases. This CDR3 comprises 14 residues. V was trimmed by 2 bases and J by 4 bases, leaving 11 bases between them. CDR1 and CDR2 from the germline V gene are SEHNR and FQNEAQ (reference sequence). In DNA, the CDR3 is TGTGCCAGCAGCTTATCGCAGGGGAGCACTGAAGCTTTCTTT. Translation: CASSLSQGSTEAFF.

This chain joins TRBV5-4 and TRBJ2-2, with D possibly being TRBD1 (7 bases). CDR3 length: 17 amino acids. CDR1 and CDR2 (germline): SGHNT, YYREEE (reference sequence). The V end lost 0 bases, the J end lost 0 bases, and 12 bases lay between the germline ends. The chain's CDR3 is CASSLGAGGSNTGELFF. CDR3 coding DNA: TGTGCCAGCAGCTTGGGGGCAGGGGGGTCGAACACCGGGGAGCTGTTTTTT.